The next 24 T cell receptor beta chains were all read from a single sample in a study of CD8+ T cells in alopecia areata. The authors extracted RNA and reverse transcribed it into cDNA as the sequencing template. TCRdb's copy holds only in-frame clones and misses some; the assay was immunoSEQ multiplex PCR. This table holds around 180,000 clones, 60% found once. Treatment specified: oral pan-JAK inhibitor, 5-10 mg twice daily. The specimen was CD4+ T cells sorted from blood, collected at week 24, from a patient treated with tofacitinib. The source is a human donor with alopecia areata.

This rearrangement joins TRBV29-1 to TRBJ2-7, with D possibly being TRBD1 or TRBD2 (5 bases each). The CDR3 loop spans 14 amino acids. CDR1 and CDR2 from the germline V gene are SQVTM and ANQGSEA. Trimming pared 4 bases from V and 0 bases from J, leaving 13 bases between. The CDR3 nucleotides read TGCAGCGTTGGGGGACGCCAGAGCTCCTACGAGCAGTACTTC. This gives the protein CSVGGRQSSYEQYF.

The chain is built from TRBV5-1 and TRBJ2-5; 9 bases are shared with TRBD1. The germline V gene has CDR1 SGHRS and CDR2 YFSETQ. Trimming cost V 2 bases and J 4 bases; bases outside gene matches: 6. The CDR3 is 15 amino acids. CDR3 residues: CASSFGQGRRETQYF. Here the CDR3 DNA reads TGCGCCAGCAGCTTCGGACAGGGGCGTAGAGAGACCCAGTACTTC.

The rearrangement joins TRBV5-6 to TRBJ2-7; D gene ambiguous. The V and J ends lost 0 bases and 0 bases respectively, with 7 bases between them. The length of the CDR3 is 14 residues. Germline values: CDR1 SGHDT, CDR2 YYEEEE. DNA of the CDR3: TGTGCCAGCAGCTTGGCAGCTAGCTCCTACGAGCAGTACTTC. It yields the protein CASSLAASSYEQYF.

Here the CDR3 DNA reads TGTGCCACCAGCAGCGGGCTAGCGGGGGCAGAGACCCAGTACTTC. It translates to CATSSGLAGAETQYF. The rearrangement links TRBV15 to TRBJ2-5; 10 bases are shared with TRBD2. The CDR3 loop spans 15 amino acids. V trimming: 3 bases; J trimming: 4 bases; junction bases outside the gene matches: 5. Germline CDR1 and CDR2: LNHNV and YYDKDF (reference sequence).

The table lists this clone with a few counts. The chain recombines TRBV30 with TRBJ2-3, with TRBD1 identical over 9 bases. The CDR3 contains 14 residues. After removal of 4 bases from V and 6 bases from J, the junction contained 8 bases not matched to a gene. CDR1 and CDR2 (germline): GTSNPN, SVGIG (reference sequence). CDR3 sequence reads: CAWMGQGGRDTQYF. Here the CDR3 DNA reads TGTGCCTGGATGGGACAGGGAGGACGGGATACGCAGTATTTT.

V gene TRBV14 combines with J gene TRBJ2-1; D gene ambiguous. This CDR3 spans 14 amino acids. Trimming removed 4 bases at V and 2 bases at J, with 9 bases between. Germline V gives CDR1 SGHDN, CDR2 FVKESK. The CDR3 region is CASSRLIAYNEQFF. DNA for the CDR3: TGTGCCAGCAGCCGTCTTATAGCCTACAATGAGCAGTTCTTC.

This clone occurred once. Other nucleotide sequences from this sample produce the same CDR3. This rearrangement joins TRBV30 to TRBJ2-7; D call uncertain. The CDR3 runs 11 residues. Germline V lookup: CDR1 GTSNPN, CDR2 SVGIG (reference sequence). Between the trimmed V and J ends, which lost 2 bases and 3 bases, there was a span of 5 bases. CDR3 loop: CAWSTNYEQYF. Here the CDR3 DNA reads TGTGCCTGGAGTACAAACTACGAGCAGTACTTC.

V and J are TRBV10-3 and TRBJ2-3, with 7 bases lining up with TRBD2. This CDR3 contains 16 residues. The germline V gene has CDR1 ENHRY and CDR2 SYGVKD. The V gene end was trimmed by 2 bases and the J gene end by 3 bases; junction bases not matched to a gene: 8. The CDR3 is CAISEVGGGGTDTQYF. CDR3 DNA: TGTGCCATCAGTGAGGTCGGCGGGGGTGGTACAGATACGCAGTATTTT.

This clone was observed a few times. The rearrangement joins TRBV6-1 to TRBJ1-5; D is undetermined. Trimming shortened V by 1 base and J by 3 bases, and 4 bases separated the two germline ends. CDR1 MNHNS and CDR2 SASEGT come from the germline V gene. This CDR3 has 13 amino acids. The CDR3 spells CASSEVVNQPQHF. In nucleotides, the CDR3 is TGTGCCAGCAGTGAAGTGGTCAATCAGCCCCAGCATTTT.

The gene calls are TRBV30 and TRBJ1-6; D possibly corresponds to TRBD1 (5 bases). V lost 3 bases and J lost 4, with 10 bases in between. This CDR3 is built from 14 residues. In germline, CDR1 is GTSNPN, CDR2 SVGIG (reference sequence). The CDR3, as DNA: TGTGCCTGGAGGGGGGGTGGATATAATTCACCCCTCCACTTT. Its protein product is CAWRGGGYNSPLHF.

The V and J genes are TRBV5-1 and TRBJ1-2, with D possibly being TRBD1 (6 bases). Germline CDR1 is SGHRS and CDR2 is YFSETQ. This CDR3 has 16 residues. Trimming removed 0 bases at V and 4 bases at J, with 16 bases between. The CDR3 sequence is CASSLEQGMRLYGYTF. The CDR3 nucleotides are TGCGCCAGCAGCTTGGAACAGGGCATGAGGCTCTATGGCTACACCTTC. The full variable domain, its missing parts supplied by reference TRBV5-1 and TRBJ1-2, is KAGVTQTPRYLIKTRGQQVTLSCSPISGHRSVSWYQQTPGQGLQFLFEYFSETQRNKGNFPGRFSGRQFSNSRSEMNVSTLELGDSALYLCASSLEQGMRLYGYTFGSGTRLTVV.

This clone has more than one count but fewer than ten. The chain links TRBV5-5 to TRBJ1-2; a possible D gene is TRBD1 (5 bases). CDR1 SGHKS and CDR2 YYEKEE come from the germline V gene (reference sequence). Trimming stripped 0 bases from V and 6 bases from J, with 9 bases between. The CDR3 sequence is 13 residues long. The CDR3 loop reads CASSLDRPDGYTF. Here the CDR3 DNA reads TGTGCCAGCAGCTTGGACAGGCCGGATGGCTACACCTTC.

This chain joins TRBV29-1 and TRBJ2-1; D is unclear. Trimming shortened V by 7 bases and J by 5 bases, and 3 bases separated the two germline ends. The V gene's germline CDR1 is SQVTM and CDR2 ANQGSEA. This CDR3 has 9 residues. DNA of the CDR3: TGCAGCGAAGACAATGAGCAGTTCTTC. It is translated as CSEDNEQFF.

This rearrangement joins TRBV7-9 to TRBJ1-2; 9 bases fit TRBD1. J gave up 3 bases and V 5 bases, and 4 bases lay outside the gene matches. Germline V lookup: CDR1 SEHNR, CDR2 FQNEAQ (reference sequence). This CDR3 is 14 amino acids long. The CDR3 region is CASSAQGADYGYTF. The DNA of the CDR3 is TGTGCCAGCAGCGCACAGGGGGCCGACTATGGCTACACCTTC. The complete variable domain, with remaining parts taken from reference TRBV7-9 and TRBJ1-2, reads DTGVSQNPRHKITKRGQNVTFRCDPISEHNRLYWYRQTLGQGPEFLTYFQNEAQLEKSRLLSDRFSAERPKGSFSTLEIQRTEQGDSAMYLCASSAQGADYGYTFGSGTRLTVV.

This chain joins TRBV25-1 and TRBJ1-5; no clear D gene. The CDR3 loop spans 14 amino acids. Trimming left V 3 bases short and J 3 bases short, with 9 bases between. From germline, CDR1 is MGHDK and CDR2 SYGVNS. CDR3: CASSEGGSNQPQHF. CDR3 DNA: TGTGCCAGCAGTGAGGGAGGGTCCAATCAGCCCCAGCATTTT. The full variable domain, with the rest looked up from reference TRBV25-1 and TRBJ1-5, is EADIYQTPRYLVIGTGKKITLECSQTMGHDKMYWYQQDPGMELHLIHYSYGVNSTEKGDLSSESTVSRIRTEHFPLTLESARPSHTSQYLCASSEGGSNQPQHFGDGTRLSIL.

This chain connects TRBV27 to TRBJ1-1; a possible D gene is TRBD1 (6 bases). The CDR3 is made up of 15 amino acids. Germline V lookup: CDR1 MNHEY, CDR2 SMNVEV (reference sequence). Trimming took 5 bases from V and 0 from J, leaving 13 bases between them. CDR3 sequence: CASSPVGGLNTEAFF. Here the CDR3 DNA reads TGTGCCAGCAGTCCCGTTGGGGGGCTGAACACTGAAGCTTTCTTT.

V usage is TRBV4-3 and J usage is TRBJ1-1; a possible D gene is TRBD1 (5 bases). The CDR3 loop spans 13 amino acids. Trimming removed 1 base from V and 12 bases from J, with 15 bases in between. The germline gives CDR1 LGHNA, CDR2 YSLEER. As DNA, the CDR3 is TGCGCCAGCAGCCAAGGTCCCGCCAGGGCGACTTTCTTT. This gives the protein CASSQGPARATFF.

The chain is built from TRBV7-6 and TRBJ2-2; 10 bases map to TRBD1. The CDR3 contains 15 residues. Germline V lookup: CDR1 SGHVS, CDR2 FNYEAQ. With V trimmed by 5 bases and J by 4 bases, 4 bases remained unmatched. CDR3 nucleotides: TGTGCCAGCAGCCGGGACAGGGGCTCCACCGGGGAGCTGTTTTTT. This codes for CASSRDRGSTGELFF.

The CDR3 reads CASSQDLGRGSGNTIYF. The CDR3 coding sequence is TGTGCCAGCAGCCAAGATTTAGGCAGGGGATCTGGAAACACCATATATTTT. The chain recombines TRBV4-2 with TRBJ1-3; tentative D call: TRBD1 (6 bases). The CDR3 runs to 17 residues. The germline V gene encodes CDR1 LGHNA and CDR2 YNFKEQ. V was cut by 0 bases and J by 1 base, with 13 bases left in between.

This sequence joins TRBV30 and TRBJ2-7; no clear D. Trimming removed 4 bases from V and 3 bases from J, with 7 bases in between. The germline V gene has CDR1 GTSNPN and CDR2 SVGIG (reference sequence). The CDR3 sequence is 11 residues long. CDR3 bases: TGTGCCTGGAAGGTGGACTACGAGCAGTACTTC. Amino acid sequence: CAWKVDYEQYF.

This chain connects TRBV5-6 to TRBJ2-5, with D tentatively TRBD2 (5 bases). Trimming removed 3 bases at V and 8 bases at J, with 14 bases between. This CDR3 has 13 amino acids. The germline CDR1 and CDR2 sequences are SGHDT and YYEEEE. CDR3 in DNA: TGTGCCAGCAGCTCTCCCCGGGGAGACACCCAGTACTTC. Its protein product is CASSSPRGDTQYF.

This chain connects TRBV30 to TRBJ1-1; the D is unclear. Trimming removed 0 bases from V and 7 bases from J, with 9 bases in between. The germline CDR1 and CDR2 sequences are GTSNPN and SVGIG (reference sequence). The CDR3 runs 12 residues. CDR3: CAWSVGQVEAFF. As DNA, the CDR3 is TGTGCCTGGAGTGTAGGGCAGGTTGAAGCTTTCTTT.

V gene TRBV29-1 combines with J gene TRBJ2-3; D gene unclear. Germline assignment: CDR1 SQVTM and CDR2 ANQGSEA. There are 12 residues in the CDR3. Trimming cost V 8 bases and J 2 bases, with 11 bases left between them. As DNA, the CDR3 is TGCAGCATTTTGTTGGCCACAGATACGCAGTATTTT. Translation gives CSILLATDTQYF.

J is TRBJ2-3 and V is TRBV7-2, with D perhaps TRBD1 or TRBD2 (5 bases each). The CDR3 is 15 residues long. Germline CDR1 is SGHTA and CDR2 is FQGNSA. The V and J ends lost 3 bases and 2 bases respectively, with 12 bases between them. The DNA for the CDR3 is TGTGCCAGCAGCTTCTCGAGAGGGGACACAGATACGCAGTATTTT. It encodes CASSFSRGDTDTQYF.